The next 20 T cell receptor beta chains were all read from a single sample in a study of post-analysis software for immune sequencing data. Study findings and constraints: Four or five TRBV segments were significantly more frequent in patients than in controls. TRBV5-6, TRBV5-1 and TRBV20-1 were among these segments.

No cognate antigen is known for these TCRs. TCR beta cDNA libraries included unique molecular identifiers. TCRdb reanalysed the PCR reads using MiXCR and keeps one entry per CDR3 protein. Of approximately 660,000 distinct CDR3 sequences detected, over 45% appear once; the ten largest clones hold about 11%. The sample taken for sequencing was blood. The receptor set was obtained from a girl aged 2 to 10 with multiple sclerosis.

The chain combines TRBV27 with TRBJ1-1, with 7 nucleotides matching TRBD1. The CDR3 runs 17 residues. The trim removed 5 bases at V and 6 bases at J, leaving 18 bases unmatched. Germline lookup yields CDR1 MNHEY and CDR2 SMNVEV (reference sequence). The CDR3 spells CASSRRGDSVTLAEAFF. DNA for the CDR3: TGTGCCAGCAGTCGCCGAGGGGACAGCGTGACCTTGGCTGAAGCTTTCTTT.

The J gene is TRBJ2-2, the V gene TRBV3-1; the match to TRBD2 covers 8 bases. The CDR3 runs to 19 residues. Unmatched junction bases numbered 10, after V lost 1 base and J lost 0 bases. Germline CDR1 LGHDT, CDR2 YNNKEL (reference sequence). The CDR3 loop is CASSQGSGGPVTNTGELFF. The DNA for the CDR3 is TGTGCCAGCAGCCAAGGGAGCGGGGGCCCTGTCACGAACACCGGGGAGCTGTTTTTT.

The sample holds a few counts of this clonotype. V usage is TRBV24-1 and J usage is TRBJ2-3; D is unclear. The CDR3 contains 12 residues. Trimming took 6 bases from V and 3 from J, leaving 6 bases between them. Germline CDR1 KGHDR, CDR2 SFDVKD. This CDR3 reads CATSNVTDTQYF. CDR3 nucleotides: TGTGCCACCAGTAACGTAACAGATACGCAGTATTTT.

The sample holds a few counts of this clonotype. This sequence joins TRBV5-1 and TRBJ1-6; D unclear. The germline CDR1 and CDR2 sequences are SGHRS and YFSETQ. The CDR3 has 14 residues. Trimming took off 4 bases at V and 7 bases at J, with 12 bases between the two ends. The CDR3 coding sequence is TGCGCCAGCAGCCCGGATCCCAGGAATTCACCCCTCCACTTT. Protein product: CASSPDPRNSPLHF.

This clonotype was seen a handful of times. This chain connects TRBV7-3 to TRBJ2-3, with 7 bases fitting TRBD2. J was trimmed by 4 bases and V by 4 bases; bases with no gene match: 5. The CDR3 is made up of 14 amino acids. Per the germline V gene, CDR1 is SGHTA and CDR2 is FQGTGA. CDR3 DNA sequence: TGTGCCAGCAGCTCATCTAGCGGCGCAGATACGCAGTATTTT. Amino acid sequence: CASSSSSGADTQYF.

The rearrangement links TRBV6-5 to TRBJ1-5; D call uncertain. The V end lost 2 bases, the J end lost 2 bases, and 7 bases lay between the germline ends. The germline CDR1 and CDR2 sequences are MNHEY and SVGAGI. The CDR3 runs to 14 residues. DNA of the CDR3: TGTGCCAGCAGTTACGTGGGAGGCAATCAGCCCCAGCATTTT. Translated: CASSYVGGNQPQHF.

The chain couples TRBV11-2 to TRBJ2-3; 9 bases fit TRBD1. Germline assignment: CDR1 SGHAT and CDR2 FQNNGV. CDR3 length equals 17 residues. The trim removed 5 bases at V and 2 bases at J, leaving 11 bases unmatched. CDR3 protein: CASSRGTGQTYTDTQYF. Written as DNA, the CDR3 is TGTGCCAGCAGCCGCGGGACAGGGCAAACTTACACAGATACGCAGTATTTT. Together with reference TRBV11-2 and TRBJ2-3, the CDR3 gives the full variable domain: EAGVAQSPRYKIIEKRQSVAFWCNPISGHATLYWYQQILGQGPKLLIQFQNNGVVDDSQLPKDRFSAERLKGVDSTLKIQPAKLEDSAVYLCASSRGTGQTYTDTQYFGPGTRLTVL.

V is TRBV28 and J is TRBJ2-3, with a possible D match to TRBD2 (6 bases). CDR1 MDHEN and CDR2 SYDVKM come from the germline V gene. The length of the CDR3 is 15 residues. V lost 6 bases and J lost 2, with 15 bases in between. The CDR3 DNA reads as TGTGCCAGCAGATTGGGGGGAACTTCCACAGATACGCAGTATTTT. This gives the protein CASRLGGTSTDTQYF. Together with reference TRBV28 and TRBJ2-3, the CDR3 gives the full variable domain: DVKVTQSSRYLVKRTGEKVFLECVQDMDHENMFWYRQDPGLGLRLIYFSYDVKMKEKGDIPEGYSVSREKKERFSLILESASTNQTSMYLCASRLGGTSTDTQYFGPGTRLTVL.

The rearrangement joins TRBV4-2 to TRBJ2-1; D is unresolved. The ends were cut back, 4 bases at V and 5 bases at J, with 9 bases in the middle. The germline gives CDR1 LGHNA, CDR2 YNFKEQ. This CDR3 comprises 13 residues. The chain's CDR3 is CASSLPSNNEQFF. CDR3 DNA: TGTGCCAGCAGCCTGCCTAGTAACAATGAGCAGTTCTTC.

This clonotype has a handful of counts. A read error may account for a junction end that differs from germline. The V gene is TRBV12-3 or TRBV12-4, the J gene TRBJ2-3; D call uncertain. The CDR3 is 13 residues long. The CDR3 region has the DNA TGTGCCAACAGTTTTAGGGCCACAGATACGCAGTATTTT. Residues: CANSFRATDTQYF.

The CDR3: CATSRGGSGAQYF. In DNA form, the CDR3 reads TGTGCCACCAGCAGAGGAGGGTCCGGGGCGCAGTATTTT. J is TRBJ2-3 and V is TRBV15, with a tentative D call TRBD2 (5 bases). The germline V gene encodes CDR1 LNHNV and CDR2 YYDKDF (reference sequence). This CDR3 region has 13 residues. V lost 1 base to trimming and J lost 10 bases, with 12 bases between them.

The V call is TRBV30, the J call TRBJ2-3; 7 bases map to TRBD2. The CDR3 runs to 16 residues. Trimming cost V 0 bases and J 2 bases; bases outside gene matches: 8. Looked up from germline, CDR1 is GTSNPN and CDR2 is SVGIG (reference sequence). For the CDR3, the DNA is TGTGCCTGGAGTGTAACCGGGAGGCTGCTCACAGATACGCAGTATTTT. It is translated as CAWSVTGRLLTDTQYF.

CDR3 bases: TGCGCCAGCAGCTTGGAGGGGGTACCCTATGGCTACACCTTC. Its translation: CASSLEGVPYGYTF. The chain carries TRBV5-1 and TRBJ1-2; TRBD1 is a possible D gene (6 bases). With 0 bases removed from V and 4 bases from J, the gap between germline ends came to 10 bases. The CDR3 spans 14 residues. Germline loops: CDR1 SGHRS, CDR2 YFSETQ. Full variable domain (missing parts from reference TRBV5-1 and TRBJ1-2): KAGVTQTPRYLIKTRGQQVTLSCSPISGHRSVSWYQQTPGQGLQFLFEYFSETQRNKGNFPGRFSGRQFSNSRSEMNVSTLELGDSALYLCASSLEGVPYGYTFGSGTRLTVV.

The genes are TRBV9 and TRBJ2-4, with a tentative D call TRBD1 (5 bases). Trimming removed 4 bases from V and 2 bases from J, with 22 bases in between. The CDR3 extends over 18 amino acids. Germline V gene lookup returns CDR1 SGDLS and CDR2 YYNGEE. Here the CDR3 reads CASSPVPQGLVTKNIQYF. CDR3 nucleotides: TGTGCCAGCAGCCCAGTCCCTCAGGGTTTGGTGACCAAAAACATTCAGTACTTC. The complete variable domain, with remaining parts taken from reference TRBV9 and TRBJ2-4, reads DSGVTQTPKHLITATGQRVTLRCSPRSGDLSVYWYQQSLDQGLQFLIQYYNGEERAKGNILERFSAQQFPDLHSELNLSSLELGDSALYFCASSPVPQGLVTKNIQYFGAGTRLSVL.

The chain joins TRBV25-1 to TRBJ2-1; the D gene could be TRBD1 or TRBD2 (5 bases each). V dropped 2 bases and J dropped 12 bases, with 29 bases sitting between them. The CDR3 spans 18 residues. Germline assignment: CDR1 MGHDK and CDR2 SYGVNS. CDR3 sequence: CASSEIGMGRAHTGGQFF. CDR3 DNA sequence: TGTGCCAGCAGTGAAATCGGGATGGGGCGCGCGCACACGGGCGGGCAGTTCTTC.

The genes are TRBV12-3 or TRBV12-4 and TRBJ2-7; D is uncertain. The CDR3 length is 13 residues. Trimming removed 3 bases at V and 1 base at J, with 7 bases between. DNA for the CDR3: TGTGCCAGCAGTTTGAGTTGGTCCTACGAGCAGTACTTC. Encoded protein: CASSLSWSYEQYF.

In this sample, this clonotype turned up a few times. The rearrangement uses TRBV6-5 and TRBJ1-2, with 10 nucleotides matching TRBD1. V shed 4 bases, J shed 7 bases, and the junction held 9 bases outside the gene matches. Germline CDR1 MNHEY, CDR2 SVGAGI. The CDR3 consists of 15 residues. This chain's CDR3 is CASSLTTGGLGGYTF. The CDR3 DNA sequence: TGTGCCAGCAGTTTAACGACAGGGGGCTTAGGTGGCTACACCTTC.

The chain combines TRBV6-2 or TRBV6-3 with TRBJ2-1; D assignment may be TRBD1 or TRBD2 (5 bases each). The germline V and J ends were trimmed by 6 bases and 4 bases, with 13 bases remaining between them. This CDR3 spans 14 amino acids. Germline CDR1 MNHEY, CDR2 SVGEGT. As DNA, the CDR3 is TGTGCCAGCAGGGGAGCACAGGCTTACAATGAGCAGTTCTTC. The encoded protein is CASRGAQAYNEQFF.

The rearrangement uses TRBV12-3 or TRBV12-4 and TRBJ2-7, with D tentatively TRBD1 (6 bases). V shed 7 bases and J shed 6 bases, with 16 bases lying between them. The CDR3 loop spans 13 amino acids. CDR3 sequence (DNA): TGTGCCAGCACCAAATCAGGGGCGGGCGAGCAGTACTTC. Translating gives CASTKSGAGEQYF.

Only a few counts were recorded for this clonotype. V usage is TRBV5-1 and J usage is TRBJ2-3; D gene ambiguous. CDR3 size: 14 residues. V was cut by 7 bases and J by 0 bases, with 12 bases left in between. The V gene's germline CDR1 is SGHRS and CDR2 YFSETQ. CDR3 nucleotides: TGCGCCAGCGCCCTGGGCAGCAGCACAGATACGCAGTATTTT. This translates into CASALGSSTDTQYF.